These 9 T cell receptor beta chains share one sample of origin, sequenced in a study of OX40 agonist ivuxolimab in advanced cancers. The protocol was immunoSEQ multiplex PCR, while the TCRdb copy is restricted to in-frame clones and leaves out a portion. The sample yields about 56,000 clones, about 80% seen once. The sample was CD4+ or CD8+ T cells sorted from blood, taken in a trial of the OX40 agonist ivuxolimab. These TCRs come from an adult with an advanced solid tumor such as melanoma, head and neck, liver or kidney cancer.

The chain combines TRBV7-9 with TRBJ2-2; no clear D. From germline, CDR1 is SEHNR and CDR2 FQNEAQ (reference sequence). Trimming shortened V by 2 bases and J by 2 bases, and 12 bases separated the two germline ends. This CDR3 spans 16 amino acids. The CDR3 DNA reads as TGTGCCAGCAGCTTAAAAGGGCCTTCTAACACCGGGGAGCTGTTTTTT. As protein: CASSLKGPSNTGELFF.

This chain connects TRBV6-6 to TRBJ1-2; perhaps TRBD1 as D (5 bases). Germline V lookup: CDR1 MNHNY, CDR2 SVGAGI (reference sequence). V was pared by 6 bases and J by 8 bases, with 13 bases between. CDR3 length: 12 amino acids. CDR3 in DNA: TGTGCCAGCAGGGCGGGGGAATGGGGCTACACCTTC. Protein sequence: CASRAGEWGYTF.

In its sample, this clone was seen once. The chain employs TRBV18 and TRBJ1-1; D ambiguous. The V gene lost 1 base and the J gene lost 2 bases, with 17 bases spanning the gap. CDR1 KGHSH and CDR2 LQKENI come from the germline V gene. There are 17 residues in the CDR3. The CDR3 loop is CASSPRFIGNENTEAFF. CDR3 coding DNA: TGTGCCAGCTCACCACGATTCATCGGGAATGAAAACACTGAAGCTTTCTTT.

This chain uses TRBV11-1 with TRBJ2-7, with D possibly TRBD1 on 5 matching bases. This CDR3 region has 15 residues. Trimming took off 5 bases at V and 1 base at J, with 15 bases between the two ends. Germline V gene sequence: CDR1 SGHAT, CDR2 FQDESV (reference sequence). The CDR3 reads CASSPDIGGSYEQYF. The CDR3 bases are TGTGCCAGCAGCCCGGACATCGGTGGATCCTACGAGCAGTACTTC.

The J gene is TRBJ1-2, the V gene TRBV5-6; D unclear. This CDR3 spans 15 amino acids. Germline lookup yields CDR1 SGHDT and CDR2 YYEEEE. Trimming took off 0 bases at V and 0 bases at J, with 9 bases between the two ends. CDR3 DNA: TGTGCCAGCAGCTTGGGGCGGATCCCTAACTATGGCTACACCTTC. It translates to CASSLGRIPNYGYTF.

This chain connects TRBV7-9 to TRBJ1-1; D uncertain. With 8 bases removed from V and 0 bases from J, the gap between germline ends came to 4 bases. CDR3 length: 11 amino acids. CDR1 SEHNR and CDR2 FQNEAQ come from the germline V gene (reference sequence). The CDR3 spells CASGMNTEAFF. The CDR3 coding sequence is TGTGCCAGCGGGATGAACACTGAAGCTTTCTTT.

The genes are TRBV19 and TRBJ1-1; D gene uncertain. This CDR3 comprises 13 residues. Trimming cost V 8 bases and J 4 bases, with 14 bases left between them. CDR1 LNHDA and CDR2 SQIVND come from the germline V gene (reference sequence). Here the CDR3 reads CASYSDIATEAFF. The CDR3 DNA is TGTGCCAGTTACTCGGATATAGCCACTGAAGCTTTCTTT.

This clone was counted a single time. The V call is TRBV9, the J call TRBJ2-3, with TRBD2 identical over 7 bases. The germline V gene encodes CDR1 SGDLS and CDR2 YYNGEE. Trimming removed 6 bases from V and 4 bases from J; junction bases left unmatched: 8. The CDR3 runs 14 residues. CDR3 nucleotide sequence: TGTGCCAGCACCGAATTGCGGGGGTCAGATACGCAGTATTTT. Its translation: CASTELRGSDTQYF.

CDR3 coding DNA: TGTGCCAGCAGCGTGCAGGGGAATTCACCCCTCCACTTT. Translating gives CASSVQGNSPLHF. The chain uses TRBV9 and TRBJ1-6; perhaps TRBD1 as D (6 bases). V was trimmed by 2 bases and J by 7 bases, leaving 7 bases between them. Germline CDR1 reads SGDLS; CDR2 reads YYNGEE. This CDR3 spans 13 amino acids.